Sequencing of this TCR beta chain was carried out in a study of blood T cell repertoires in COVID-19. Looking at the study overall: Samples representing acute and convalescent COVID-19 were sourced from the United States, Italy and Spain. PBMCs, B-cell-depleted T cells, or T cells were the source of the cDNA or gDNA that made up the material.

Authors' methods: Amplification of reference gene primers was used by the study to estimate nucleated cell counts. The protocol was immunoSEQ multiplex PCR, while the TCRdb copy is restricted to in-frame clones and leaves out a portion. The V and J calls and clone size are taken from that table; D and trimming were inferred from the DNA. The table has approximately 50,000 clones, 75% to 80% seen once. The TCR sequence derives from a man between 65 and 85 years old with active or convalescent COVID-19. The sample taken for sequencing was peripheral blood.

CDR3 DNA sequence: TGTGCCAGCAGTTATAGTACGAACACCGGGGAGCTGTTTTTT. Translation gives CASSYSTNTGELFF. V and J are TRBV6-1 and TRBJ2-2; no clear D gene. V was pared by 5 bases and J by 0 bases, with 7 bases between. The CDR3 sequence is 14 residues long. Germline V gene lookup returns CDR1 MNHNS and CDR2 SASEGT.